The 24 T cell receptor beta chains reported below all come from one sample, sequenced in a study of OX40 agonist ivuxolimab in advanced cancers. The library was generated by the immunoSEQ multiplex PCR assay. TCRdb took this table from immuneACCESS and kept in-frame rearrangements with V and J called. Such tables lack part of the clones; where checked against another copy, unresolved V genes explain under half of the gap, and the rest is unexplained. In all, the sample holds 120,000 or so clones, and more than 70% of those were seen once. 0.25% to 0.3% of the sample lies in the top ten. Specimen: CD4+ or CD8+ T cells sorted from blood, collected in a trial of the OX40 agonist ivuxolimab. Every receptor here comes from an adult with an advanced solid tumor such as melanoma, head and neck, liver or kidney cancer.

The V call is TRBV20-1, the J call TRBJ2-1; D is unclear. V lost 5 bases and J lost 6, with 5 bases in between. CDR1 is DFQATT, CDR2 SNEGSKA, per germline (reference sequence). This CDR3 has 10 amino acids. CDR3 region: CSASLNEQFF. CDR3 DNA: TGCAGTGCTTCGCTCAATGAGCAGTTCTTC.

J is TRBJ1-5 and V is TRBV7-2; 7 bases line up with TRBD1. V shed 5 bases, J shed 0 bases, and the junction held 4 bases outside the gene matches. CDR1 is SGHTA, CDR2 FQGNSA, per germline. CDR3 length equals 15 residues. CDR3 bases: TGTGCCAGCAGCCTGACAGGGCATAGCAATCAGCCCCAGCATTTT. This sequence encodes CASSLTGHSNQPQHF.

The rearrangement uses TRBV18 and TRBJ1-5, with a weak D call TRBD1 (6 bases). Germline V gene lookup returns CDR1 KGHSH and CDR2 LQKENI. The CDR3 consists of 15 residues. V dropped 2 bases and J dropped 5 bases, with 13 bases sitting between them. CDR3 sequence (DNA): TGTGCCAGCTCACCAACCGGGACAAGATATCAGCCCCAGCATTTT. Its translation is CASSPTGTRYQPQHF.

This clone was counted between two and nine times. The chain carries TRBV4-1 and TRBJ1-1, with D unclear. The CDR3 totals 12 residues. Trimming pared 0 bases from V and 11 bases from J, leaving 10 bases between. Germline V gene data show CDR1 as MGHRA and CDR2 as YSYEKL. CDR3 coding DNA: TGCGCCAGCAGCCAAGATCGGCTGTGGGCTTTCTTT. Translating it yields CASSQDRLWAFF.

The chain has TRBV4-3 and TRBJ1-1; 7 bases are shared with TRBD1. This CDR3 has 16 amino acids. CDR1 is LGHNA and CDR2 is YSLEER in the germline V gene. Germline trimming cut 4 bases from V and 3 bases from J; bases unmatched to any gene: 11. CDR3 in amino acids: CASSLHATGWDTEAFF. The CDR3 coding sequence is TGCGCCAGCAGCCTGCACGCGACAGGGTGGGACACTGAAGCTTTCTTT.

CDR3 sequence reads: CASSLQTGRVDTGELFF. CDR3 sequence (DNA): TGCGCCAGCAGCCTTCAGACAGGGCGGGTTGACACCGGGGAGCTGTTTTTT. The V call is TRBV4-3, the J call TRBJ2-2; 7 bases map to TRBD1. The CDR3 runs to 17 residues. The J segment lost 3 bases and the V segment lost 4 bases, leaving 11 bases of the junction unmatched. Germline-derived CDR1 and CDR2 are LGHNA and YSLEER.

The CDR3 bases are TGTGCCAGCAGCCCCTTAGGGCTAGCGGGAGGGCCGGTGTTCTTC. Translating gives CASSPLGLAGGPVFF. The J gene is TRBJ2-1, the V gene TRBV7-2, with 12 bases identical to TRBD2. J gave up 15 bases and V 5 bases, and 14 bases lay outside the gene matches. The CDR3 spans 15 residues. Germline V CDR1 and CDR2: SGHTA, FQGNSA.

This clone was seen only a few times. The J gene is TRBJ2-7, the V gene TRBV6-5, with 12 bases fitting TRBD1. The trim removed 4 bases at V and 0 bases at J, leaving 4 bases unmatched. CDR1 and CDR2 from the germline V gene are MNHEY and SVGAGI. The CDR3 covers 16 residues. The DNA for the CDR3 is TGTGCCAGCAGTTCCGGGACAGGGGGCGCCTCCTACGAGCAGTACTTC. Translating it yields CASSSGTGGASYEQYF.

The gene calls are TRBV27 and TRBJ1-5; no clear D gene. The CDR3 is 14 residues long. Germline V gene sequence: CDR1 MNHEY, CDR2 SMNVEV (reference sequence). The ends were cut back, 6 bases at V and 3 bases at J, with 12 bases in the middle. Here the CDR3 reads CASSLSRDNQPQHF. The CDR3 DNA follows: TGTGCCAGCAGCCTGTCACGGGACAATCAGCCCCAGCATTTT.

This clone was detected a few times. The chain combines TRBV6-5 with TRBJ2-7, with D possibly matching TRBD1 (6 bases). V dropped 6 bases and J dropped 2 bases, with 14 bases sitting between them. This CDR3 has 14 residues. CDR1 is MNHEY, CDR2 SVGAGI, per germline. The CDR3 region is CASSPPGQPYEQYF. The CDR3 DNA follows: TGTGCCAGCAGCCCACCAGGACAGCCCTACGAGCAGTACTTC.

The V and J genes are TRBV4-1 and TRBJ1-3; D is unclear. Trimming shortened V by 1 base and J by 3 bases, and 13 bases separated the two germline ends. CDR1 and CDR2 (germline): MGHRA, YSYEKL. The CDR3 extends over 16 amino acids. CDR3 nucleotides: TGCGCCAGCAGCCAAGCTCGGGTGTCGGTTGGAAACACCATATATTTT. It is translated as CASSQARVSVGNTIYF.

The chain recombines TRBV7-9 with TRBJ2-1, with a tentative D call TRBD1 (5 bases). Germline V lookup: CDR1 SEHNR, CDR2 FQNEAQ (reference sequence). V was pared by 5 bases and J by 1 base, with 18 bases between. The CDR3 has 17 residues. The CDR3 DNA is TGTGCCAGCAGCCCCGGGCAGGCAGGGAAGTCCTACAATGAGCAGTTCTTC. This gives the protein CASSPGQAGKSYNEQFF.

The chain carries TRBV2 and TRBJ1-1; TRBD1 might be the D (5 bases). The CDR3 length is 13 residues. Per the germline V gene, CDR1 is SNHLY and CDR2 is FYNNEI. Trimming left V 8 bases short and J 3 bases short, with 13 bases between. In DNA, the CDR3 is TGTGCCAGCGCACCAGGGCGGGACACTGAAGCTTTCTTT. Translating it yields CASAPGRDTEAFF.

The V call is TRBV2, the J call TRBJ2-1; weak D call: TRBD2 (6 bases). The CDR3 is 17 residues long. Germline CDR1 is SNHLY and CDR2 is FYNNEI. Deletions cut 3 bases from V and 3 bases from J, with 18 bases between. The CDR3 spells CASSEFFSGRDYNEQFF. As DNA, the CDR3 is TGTGCCAGCAGTGAGTTTTTTAGCGGAAGAGACTACAATGAGCAGTTCTTC.

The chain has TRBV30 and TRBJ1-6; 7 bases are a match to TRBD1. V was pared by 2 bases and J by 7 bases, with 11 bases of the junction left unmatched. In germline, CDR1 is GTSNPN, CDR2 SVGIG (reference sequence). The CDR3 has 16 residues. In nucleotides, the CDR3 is TGTGCCTGGAGTTTCCTTCGGACAGGAGGGAATTCACCCCTCCACTTT. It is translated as CAWSFLRTGGNSPLHF.

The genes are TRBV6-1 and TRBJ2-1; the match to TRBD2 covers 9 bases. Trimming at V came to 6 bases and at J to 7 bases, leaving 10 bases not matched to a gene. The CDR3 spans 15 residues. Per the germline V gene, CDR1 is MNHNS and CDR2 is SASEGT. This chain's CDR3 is CASRRTGTSKNEQFF. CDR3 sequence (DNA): TGTGCCAGCAGGCGCACCGGGACTAGCAAAAATGAGCAGTTCTTC.

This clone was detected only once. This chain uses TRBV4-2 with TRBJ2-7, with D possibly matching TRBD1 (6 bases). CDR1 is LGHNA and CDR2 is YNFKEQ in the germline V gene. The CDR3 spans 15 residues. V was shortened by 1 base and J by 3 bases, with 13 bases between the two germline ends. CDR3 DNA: TGTGCCAGCAGCCAAGGCCAGGACAGATACTACGAGCAGTACTTC. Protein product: CASSQGQDRYYEQYF.

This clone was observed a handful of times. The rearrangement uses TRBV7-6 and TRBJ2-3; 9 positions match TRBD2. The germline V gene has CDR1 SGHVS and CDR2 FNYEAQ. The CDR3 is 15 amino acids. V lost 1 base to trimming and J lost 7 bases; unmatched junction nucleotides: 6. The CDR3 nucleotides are TGTGCCAGCAGCTTAGATGCTCTAGCGGGGAATACGCAGTATTTT. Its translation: CASSLDALAGNTQYF.

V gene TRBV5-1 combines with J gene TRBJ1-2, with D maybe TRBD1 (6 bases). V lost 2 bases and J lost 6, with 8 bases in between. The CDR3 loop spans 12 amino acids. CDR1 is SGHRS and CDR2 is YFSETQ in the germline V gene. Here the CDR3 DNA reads TGCGCCAGCAGCTTACAGGGTAATGGCTACACCTTC. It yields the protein CASSLQGNGYTF.

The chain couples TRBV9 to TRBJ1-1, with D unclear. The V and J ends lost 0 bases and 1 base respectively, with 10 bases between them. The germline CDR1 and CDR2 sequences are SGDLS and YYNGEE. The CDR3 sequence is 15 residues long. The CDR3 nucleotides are TGTGCCAGCAGCGTAGAGAGACACACGAACACTGAAGCTTTCTTT. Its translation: CASSVERHTNTEAFF.

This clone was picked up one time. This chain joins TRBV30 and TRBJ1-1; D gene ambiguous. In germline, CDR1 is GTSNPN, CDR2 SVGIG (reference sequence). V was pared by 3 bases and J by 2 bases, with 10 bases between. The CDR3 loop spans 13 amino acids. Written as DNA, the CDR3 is TGTGCCTGGAGGGCCGGGGTTAACACTGAAGCTTTCTTT. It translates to CAWRAGVNTEAFF.

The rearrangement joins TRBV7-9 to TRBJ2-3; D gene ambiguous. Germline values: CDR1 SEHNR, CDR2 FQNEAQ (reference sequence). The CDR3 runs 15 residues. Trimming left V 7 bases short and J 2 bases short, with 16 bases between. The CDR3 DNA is TGTGCCAGCATTCCCCTACGCCTTTACACAGATACGCAGTATTTT. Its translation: CASIPLRLYTDTQYF.

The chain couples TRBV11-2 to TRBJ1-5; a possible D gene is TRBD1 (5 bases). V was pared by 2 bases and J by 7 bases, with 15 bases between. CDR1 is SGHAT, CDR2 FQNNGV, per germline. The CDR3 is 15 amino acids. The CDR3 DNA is TGTGCCAGCAGCTTATCGGCTGGGGGAACGCAGCCCCAGCATTTT. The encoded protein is CASSLSAGGTQPQHF.

The CDR3, as DNA: TGTGCCTGCAGACAGGAGAATGAAAAACTGTTTTTT. It is translated as CACRQENEKLFF. V usage is TRBV30 and J usage is TRBJ1-4; D possibly corresponds to TRBD1 (6 bases). The CDR3 sequence is 12 residues long. V dropped 6 bases and J dropped 5 bases, with 10 bases sitting between them. The germline V gene has CDR1 GTSNPN and CDR2 SVGIG (reference sequence).